The 31 T cell receptor beta chains below come from one sample, sequenced in a study of beta chain features in type 1 diabetes. Notes on the study in general: All four CD4+ subsets from Type 1 diabetes patients carried moderately but significantly shorter TCRB CDR3s.

The authors reverse transcribed all of the isolated RNA, so sequencing captured expressed TCRB transcripts. The data were produced by immunoSEQ multiplex PCR, yet TCRdb's version contains in-frame clones alone and is incomplete. Of about 370,000 clones listed, around 10% are singletons. Their antigens are not known. Sequenced material: central memory CD4+ T cells from blood. The source is a man aged 25-45 years with type 1 diabetes.

The V gene is TRBV7-2, the J gene TRBJ1-1; TRBD1 is a possible D gene (5 bases). The CDR3 sequence is 14 residues long. CDR1 and CDR2 from the germline V gene are SGHTA and FQGNSA. V was trimmed by 2 bases and J by 5 bases, leaving 12 bases between them. In nucleotides, the CDR3 is TGTGCCAGCAGCTTAACGTTTGGGGCTACTGAAGCTTTCTTT. Amino acids: CASSLTFGATEAFF.

This clone has at least ten counts. Additional DNA sequences in this sample encode the identical CDR3. This sequence joins TRBV5-6 and TRBJ1-4, with 7 bases identical to TRBD1. V lost 2 bases and J lost 1; bases outside the gene matches: 2. Germline CDR1 is SGHDT and CDR2 is YYEEEE. The CDR3 is made up of 15 amino acids. The CDR3 loop is CASSLTGVTNEKLFF. CDR3 sequence (DNA): TGTGCCAGCAGCTTAACAGGGGTAACTAATGAAAAACTGTTTTTT.

The gene calls are TRBV7-3 and TRBJ2-1; 8 nucleotides align to TRBD1. This CDR3 spans 16 amino acids. With 5 bases clipped from V and 2 bases from J, the junction kept 8 bases outside the gene matches. The germline CDR1 and CDR2 sequences are SGHTA and FQGTGA. Here the CDR3 reads CASSLGQGQAYNEQFF. The CDR3 coding sequence is TGTGCCAGCAGCCTAGGACAGGGCCAGGCCTACAATGAGCAGTTCTTC.

This clone was counted only a few times. J is TRBJ1-5 and V is TRBV6-6; D uncertain. Germline CDR1 reads MNHNY; CDR2 reads SVGAGI (reference sequence). The germline V and J ends were trimmed by 5 bases and 5 bases, with 13 bases remaining between them. CDR3 length: 14 residues. In DNA, the CDR3 is TGTGCCAGCAGTGACCATATATCGGATCAGCCCCAGCATTTT. The encoded protein is CASSDHISDQPQHF.

This clone was seen only a few times. The rearrangement joins TRBV11-2 to TRBJ2-7; TRBD2 matches 7 bases. From germline, CDR1 is SGHAT and CDR2 FQNNGV. Losses at the gene ends were 5 bases for V and 5 bases for J; bases not matched to a gene: 18. This CDR3 contains 17 residues. The chain's CDR3 is CASSPPARGGGGDEQYF. Written as DNA, the CDR3 is TGTGCCAGCAGCCCCCCGGCGAGGGGCGGGGGAGGCGACGAGCAGTACTTC.

In this sample, this clone turned up once. The chain links TRBV30 to TRBJ2-3; 10 bases line up with TRBD2. The CDR3 spans 17 residues. V lost 2 bases, J lost 2 bases, and 10 bases stayed unmatched. CDR1 is GTSNPN, CDR2 SVGIG, per germline (reference sequence). The CDR3 spells CAWSLAGGSIITDTQYF. The CDR3 DNA reads as TGTGCCTGGAGTTTAGCGGGAGGATCCATTATCACAGATACGCAGTATTTT.

This chain joins TRBV6-5 and TRBJ2-5; 8 positions agree with TRBD1. Per the germline V gene, CDR1 is MNHEY and CDR2 is SVGAGI. Trimming at V came to 6 bases and at J to 1 base, leaving 7 bases not matched to a gene. The CDR3 contains 15 residues. CDR3 DNA: TGTGCCAGCAGCCCCGGGACAGGCCGCCAAGAGACCCAGTACTTC. It is translated as CASSPGTGRQETQYF.

The V and J genes are TRBV7-2 and TRBJ2-7, with D tentatively TRBD1 (5 bases). Germline assignment: CDR1 SGHTA and CDR2 FQGNSA. This CDR3 contains 14 residues. The V end was cut by 4 bases, the J end by 1 base, with 11 bases between. CDR3 coding DNA: TGTGCCAGCAGCTCTAGGGGTGGTTCCTACGAGCAGTACTTC. Translation: CASSSRGGSYEQYF.

This CDR3 is CASASGTGTDTQYF. CDR3 DNA sequence: TGTGCCAGCGCCTCCGGGACTGGCACAGATACGCAGTATTTT. J is TRBJ2-3 and V is TRBV6-6, with D possibly TRBD2 on 6 matching bases. Per the germline V gene, CDR1 is MNHNY and CDR2 is SVGAGI (reference sequence). The CDR3 is made up of 14 amino acids. Trimming shortened V by 8 bases and J by 1 base, and 13 bases separated the two germline ends.

The chain couples TRBV6-5 to TRBJ1-1, with 10 bases aligning to TRBD1. Unmatched junction bases numbered 4, after V lost 5 bases and J lost 4 bases. There are 14 residues in the CDR3. Germline loops: CDR1 MNHEY, CDR2 SVGAGI. The CDR3 DNA sequence: TGTGCCAGCAGTGACAGGGGGCGAAGCACTGAAGCTTTCTTT. Its translation is CASSDRGRSTEAFF.

The chain recombines TRBV5-4 with TRBJ2-3, with a weak D call TRBD2 (6 bases). The CDR3 has 16 residues. V was pared by 5 bases and J by 1 base, with 17 bases between. The germline V gene encodes CDR1 SGHNT and CDR2 YYREEE (reference sequence). The CDR3 reads CASSLPGASGTDTQYF. CDR3 DNA: TGTGCCAGCAGTCTACCCGGGGCTAGCGGCACAGATACGCAGTATTTT. Complete variable domain (other parts from reference TRBV5-4 and TRBJ2-3): ETGVTQSPTHLIKTRGQQVTLRCSSQSGHNTVSWYQQALGQGPQFIFQYYREEENGRGNFPPRFSGLQFPNYSSELNVNALELDDSALYLCASSLPGASGTDTQYFGPGTRLTVL.

The chain couples TRBV5-1 to TRBJ2-5; possibly TRBD1 for D (5 bases). The J call could be wrong; TRBJ2-7 is a better fit for the DNA end. Germline V gene lookup returns CDR1 SGHRS and CDR2 YFSETQ. This CDR3 is 15 amino acids long. The DNA for the CDR3 is TGCGCCAGCAGCTTTCGCCAGGGTGGGTCCTACGAGCAGTACTTC. Its translation: CASSFRQGGSYEQYF.

Only a few counts were recorded for this clone. The rearrangement uses TRBV28 and TRBJ1-2; D not resolved. Between the trimmed V and J ends, which lost 5 bases and 4 bases, there was a span of 8 bases. The length of the CDR3 is 12 residues. Germline V gene lookup returns CDR1 MDHEN and CDR2 SYDVKM. The CDR3 region has the DNA TGTGCCAGCAGTCCCTTGGGCTATGGCTACACCTTC. The encoded protein is CASSPLGYGYTF.

There are a few counts of this clone. The V gene is TRBV4-1, the J gene TRBJ2-3, with 9 positions matching TRBD2. The CDR3 totals 15 residues. The V segment lost 5 bases and the J segment 1 base; nucleotides outside the gene matches: 4. Germline V gene sequence: CDR1 MGHRA, CDR2 YSYEKL. The CDR3 DNA reads TGCGCCAGCAGCACCCGACTAGCGGGCACAGATACGCAGTATTTT. Amino acid sequence: CASSTRLAGTDTQYF.

The V call is TRBV6-5, the J call TRBJ2-7; D is unclear. Germline lookup yields CDR1 MNHEY and CDR2 SVGAGI. Trimming removed 6 bases from V and 3 bases from J, with 12 bases in between. The CDR3 loop spans 13 amino acids. CDR3 protein: CASRPGLNYEQYF. The CDR3 bases are TGTGCCAGCAGACCGGGTTTAAACTACGAGCAGTACTTC.

The chain employs TRBV6-1 and TRBJ2-1, with D perhaps matching TRBD1 (6 bases). Trimming left V 2 bases short and J 3 bases short, with 14 bases between. CDR1 is MNHNS, CDR2 SASEGT, per germline. The CDR3 is 16 amino acids. This CDR3 is CASSESARGYYNEQFF. The CDR3 nucleotides read TGTGCCAGCAGTGAATCGGCGAGGGGGTACTACAATGAGCAGTTCTTC.

The V and J genes are TRBV19 and TRBJ1-5; D unresolved. Germline CDR1 and CDR2: LNHDA and SQIVND (reference sequence). V was trimmed by 3 bases and J by 3 bases, leaving 9 bases between them. This CDR3 has 14 residues. CDR3 sequence reads: CASSIGQINQPQHF. CDR3 in DNA: TGTGCCAGTAGTATCGGTCAGATCAATCAGCCCCAGCATTTT.

The rearrangement joins TRBV7-9 to TRBJ1-1, with a tentative D call TRBD1 (5 bases). This CDR3 contains 14 residues. The germline V gene has CDR1 SEHNR and CDR2 FQNEAQ (reference sequence). The V gene lost 5 bases and the J gene lost 3 bases, with 13 bases spanning the gap. As DNA, the CDR3 is TGTGCCAGCAGCCTGCAGGGAATGGACACTGAAGCTTTCTTT. It specifies CASSLQGMDTEAFF.

V gene TRBV27 combines with J gene TRBJ2-2, with 7 bases identical to TRBD2. J was trimmed by 2 bases and V by 6 bases; bases with no gene match: 12. Germline CDR1 and CDR2: MNHEY and SMNVEV (reference sequence). This CDR3 spans 17 amino acids. The CDR3 DNA reads TGTGCCAGCAGGATTTGGGGCCAGCGGGGTAACACCGGGGAGCTGTTTTTT. Translated, it gives CASRIWGQRGNTGELFF.

This sequence joins TRBV13 and TRBJ2-5; D is perhaps TRBD1 or TRBD2 (5 bases each). The V and J ends lost 5 bases and 7 bases respectively, with 17 bases between them. The CDR3 has 14 residues. In germline, CDR1 is PRHDT, CDR2 FYEKMQ (reference sequence). The CDR3 sequence: CASSPGTGDWTQYF. In nucleotides, the CDR3 is TGTGCCAGCAGCCCGGGGACCGGAGATTGGACCCAGTACTTC.

This clone has a handful of counts. This chain uses TRBV19 with TRBJ2-3, with D tentatively TRBD2 (6 bases). Germline V gene lookup returns CDR1 LNHDA and CDR2 SQIVND (reference sequence). V lost 4 bases, J lost 2 bases, and 19 bases lay in between. The CDR3 is 17 residues long. In DNA, the CDR3 is TGTGCCAGTAGTAAGGGCCCCCGGGAGCCGTACACAGATACGCAGTATTTT. The encoded protein is CASSKGPREPYTDTQYF.

This clone was detected a few times. V gene TRBV21-1 combines with J gene TRBJ1-1. TRBV21-1 is a recognized pseudogene. This CDR3 has 14 amino acids. CDR3 residues: CASSRLLGGAAAFF. Here the CDR3 DNA reads TGTGCCAGCAGCCGTCTACTGGGGGGGGCGGCAGCTTTCTTT.

The gene calls are TRBV27 and TRBJ2-3, with D possibly being TRBD1 (5 bases). V was cut by 3 bases and J by 0 bases, with 19 bases left in between. The CDR3 runs to 18 residues. Germline CDR1 is MNHEY and CDR2 is SMNVEV (reference sequence). The CDR3 sequence: CASSFNPDRQSSTDTQYF. In nucleotides, the CDR3 is TGTGCCAGCAGTTTCAATCCCGATCGACAGTCTAGCACAGATACGCAGTATTTT.

The chain is built from TRBV10-3 and TRBJ1-5; 8 bases line up with TRBD1. Trimming removed 6 bases from V and 5 bases from J; junction bases left unmatched: 3. The CDR3 is 13 residues long. Germline loops: CDR1 ENHRY, CDR2 SYGVKD. CDR3 residues: CAIRGQGDQPQHF. CDR3 bases: TGTGCCATCAGAGGACAGGGCGATCAGCCCCAGCATTTT.

This sequence joins TRBV28 and TRBJ2-1; 10 bases agree with TRBD2. V lost 2 bases, J lost 4 bases, and 8 bases stayed unmatched. This CDR3 region has 17 residues. Germline values: CDR1 MDHEN, CDR2 SYDVKM. The CDR3 coding sequence is TGTGCCAGCAGTTTACCCCTAGCGGGAGCAAGGTACAATGAGCAGTTCTTC. Translated, it gives CASSLPLAGARYNEQFF.

This clone was detected many times. J is TRBJ1-5 and V is TRBV7-9; D is possibly TRBD1 (6 bases). The CDR3 loop spans 14 amino acids. Trimming took 5 bases from V and 7 from J, leaving 15 bases between them. The germline V gene encodes CDR1 SEHNR and CDR2 FQNEAQ (reference sequence). The CDR3 region is CASSTGQRRQPQHF. In DNA, the CDR3 is TGTGCCAGCAGCACCGGACAGAGAAGACAGCCCCAGCATTTT.

To note about this clone: An end of the junction differs from the germline gene, which may be a read error. The chain joins TRBV5-1 to TRBJ2-1; 9 nucleotides agree with TRBD2. Germline V gives CDR1 SGHRS, CDR2 YFSETQ. The CDR3 has 16 amino acids. The CDR3 DNA is TGCGCCAGCAGCTTGGAAGTGGCTAGCGGGAACAATGGGCAGTTCTTC. This sequence encodes CASSLEVASGNNGQFF. The variable domain in full, with the rest retrieved from reference TRBV5-1 and TRBJ2-1, is KAGVTQTPRYLIKTRGQQVTLSCSPISGHRSVSWYQQTPGQGLQFLFEYFSETQRNKGNFPGRFSGRQFSNSRSEMNVSTLELGDSALYLCASSLEVASGNNGQFFGPGTRLTVL.

The chain carries TRBV7-9 and TRBJ2-7; D ambiguous. The CDR3 has 13 residues. Germline lookup yields CDR1 SEHNR and CDR2 FQNEAQ (reference sequence). Trimming pared 6 bases from V and 2 bases from J, leaving 11 bases between. The DNA of the CDR3 is TGTGCCAGCAGTCCCATGGGGACCTACGAGCAGTACTTC. This gives the protein CASSPMGTYEQYF.

The chain recombines TRBV11-2 with TRBJ2-7, with D possibly being TRBD1 or TRBD2 (5 bases each). CDR1 is SGHAT and CDR2 is FQNNGV in the germline V gene. The CDR3 is 13 amino acids. V was pared by 4 bases and J by 1 base, with 8 bases between. The CDR3 protein is CASSWDESYEQYF. CDR3 nucleotides: TGTGCCAGCAGCTGGGACGAGTCCTACGAGCAGTACTTC.

This chain joins TRBV5-1 and TRBJ2-5; no clear D. CDR1 is SGHRS, CDR2 YFSETQ, per germline. The CDR3 has 13 residues. Trimming stripped 2 bases from V and 0 bases from J, with 5 bases between. The CDR3 coding sequence is TGCGCCAGCAGCTTCCCCAACCAAGAGACCCAGTACTTC. This gives the protein CASSFPNQETQYF.

The gene calls are TRBV5-1 and TRBJ2-1, with 14 positions matching TRBD2. J was trimmed by 1 base and V by 9 bases; bases with no gene match: 12. The CDR3 is made up of 18 amino acids. The germline CDR1 and CDR2 sequences are SGHRS and YFSETQ. CDR3 protein: CATRPGLAGVTSYNEQFF. The CDR3 nucleotides read TGCGCCACCCGACCGGGACTAGCGGGAGTAACGTCCTACAATGAGCAGTTCTTC. Looking up the rest from reference TRBV5-1 and TRBJ2-1 gives the full variable domain: KAGVTQTPRYLIKTRGQQVTLSCSPISGHRSVSWYQQTPGQGLQFLFEYFSETQRNKGNFPGRFSGRQFSNSRSEMNVSTLELGDSALYLCATRPGLAGVTSYNEQFFGPGTRLTVL.